This entry is about one T cell receptor beta chain. Antigen unknown. Gene names denote mouse genes. This sample is drawn from a study of tissue T cells after allogeneic stem cell transplantation. As for time point: mouse harvest day 7 after allogeneic transplant. Each mouse received 10^7 T-cell-depleted marrow cells plus 10^6 splenic CD5+ T cells by tail vein. This mouse GVHD model was MHC-mismatched B6 to BALB/c, profiled day 7 or 14. Generated by immunoSEQ multiplex PCR, the TCRdb table keeps only in-frame clones and is missing some. The sample lists 6,500 to 7,500 clones, approximately 45% occurring once. Findings of the study overall: TCR repertoires tracked anatomic similarity, regardless of disease or transplant status. Motif-based clustering found tissue-specific repertoire signatures shared across patients, though few clones were shared. Tissue-detected TCR repertoire was only partly captured by blood and spleen T cells.

This TCR came from a female BALB/c mouse given C57BL/6 T cells with graft-versus-host disease after an allogeneic hematopoietic cell transplant. The source material was gut tissue.

Here the CDR3 reads CASSLPTNERLFF. Partial CDR3 DNA: TGTGCCAGCAGTCTTCCAACCAACGAAAGATTATTT. The chain employs TRBV26 and TRBJ1-4, with D hard to call. From the germline J gene comes the end of the CDR3, since the read stops 1 residue before it. This CDR3 comprises 13 residues. Germline V gene sequence: CDR1 KGHPV, CDR2 FQNQEV (reference sequence). Trimming left V 3 bases short and J 3 bases short, with 5 bases between.